This T cell receptor (beta chain) was retrieved from a study of beta chain features in type 1 diabetes. In total, each donor contributed a single heparinised blood draw that averaged about 110 mL. Isolated RNA was reverse transcribed in full, so expressed TCRB transcripts were sequenced. Assay: immunoSEQ multiplex PCR; the TCRdb copy retains only in-frame clones and omits some. The table has hundreds of thousands of clones, around 15% seen once; the top ten hold approximately 0.022%. The sample holds a few counts of this clone. Its target is unknown. The V gene lost 3 bases and the J gene lost 2 bases, with 17 bases spanning the gap. CDR3 size: 15 residues. CDR1 and CDR2 (germline): GTSNPN, SVGIG (reference sequence). Study-wide findings and caveats: Shorter TCRB CDR3s, moderately but significantly so, marked every one of the four CD4+ subsets in Type 1 diabetes patients.

This sequence joins TRBV30 and TRBJ2-7; perhaps TRBD1 as D (7 bases). The receptor was isolated from a young man with type 1 diabetes. Sequenced material: naive CD4+ T cells from blood. The CDR3 reads CAWSPGGTAPYEQYF. The CDR3, as DNA: TGTGCCTGGAGCCCAGGGGGGACAGCCCCCTACGAGCAGTACTTC.